Listed below are T cell receptor beta chains from one sample, sequenced in a study of blood T cell repertoires in COVID-19. Sequenced by immunoSEQ multiplex PCR; TCRdb stores in-frame clones only, minus some. Here the sample spans roughly 150,000 clones, just under 80% being singletons. The sample was peripheral blood. The receptors here all came from a woman of 80 years or more with acute or convalescent COVID-19. Each CDR3 is given with its conserved first and last residue. The size of a clone is reported for some rows only, either as once, few or many, or as a class for expanded clones.

J gene,clone size,V gene,CDR3 protein
TRBJ1-6,.,TRBV2,CASRTGPWNSPLHF
TRBJ1-1,.,TRBV29-1,CSVVMRANTEAFF
TRBJ2-1,.,TRBV5-4,CASSSGTSGRGNEQFF
TRBJ2-7,.,TRBV19,CASSIPSWQGAYEQYF
TRBJ1-2,.,TRBV6-5,CASSYTNRDGYTF
TRBJ2-7,few,TRBV5-4,CASSSPTGSDEQYF
TRBJ2-2,.,TRBV5-6,CASSRARTGRNTGELFF
TRBJ2-3,.,TRBV19,CASRAATTDTQYF
TRBJ2-3,.,TRBV6-5,CASSLTSGRADTQYF
TRBJ1-1,once,TRBV6-5,CASRTHRGGNTEAFF
TRBJ2-7,few,TRBV27,CASSLSGGQGSSYEQYF
TRBJ2-7,once,TRBV5-1,CASSQPGVHEQYF
TRBJ2-3,.,TRBV5-1,CASSLGTFPDTQYF
TRBJ2-5,.,TRBV15,CATSVPSGRETQYF
TRBJ1-5,few,TRBV28,CASSLIQGIQPQHF
TRBJ2-7,.,TRBV5-6,CASSFFGISYEQYF
TRBJ1-5,.,TRBV29-1,CSVQDRNQPQHF
TRBJ1-1,.,TRBV5-6,CASSFYRVNTEAFF
TRBJ2-1,.,TRBV4-1,CASSQDWSGGEQFF
TRBJ2-2,.,TRBV5-1,CASSFGGGNAGELFF